This entry concerns a single T cell receptor beta chain. This clonotype has ten or more counts. No cognate antigen has been identified for it. No base quality values were provided; no much bigger clone lies one nucleotide off. The sample belongs to a study of T cells in Graves' hyperthyroidism and ophthalmopathy (dated by TCRdb to between 2017 and 2020). About the full investigation: Peripheral blood samples were taken at initial diagnosis, before any treatment was given. To identify distinguishing TCR V-J signatures, a discovery cohort of some 99 patients was used, comprising 40 to 45 with Graves' ophthalmopathy and approximately 57 with stable Graves' hyperthyroidism. Whether ophthalmopathy could be predicted prospectively was tested in an independent validation cohort made up of about 20 hyperthyroidism patients plus 17 patients who later progressed to ophthalmopathy. For training and testing, the roughly 93 patients in the discovery cohort were randomly divided in a 7:3 ratio. The study also compared thyroid tissue and blood T-cell repertoires from roughly 6 Graves' hyperthyroidism patients. Following sampling, methimazole starting at 30 mg daily was given to hyperthyroidism patients, and high-dose intravenous methylprednisolone was given to ophthalmopathy patients. The paper describes TCR Vbeta CDR3 sequencing of about 140 peripheral blood samples, made up of approximately 40 ophthalmopathy patients, around 73 hyperthyroidism patients and about 17 progressor patients. Points the paper makes about the study in general: Sample size was not statistically predetermined, and blinding of investigators to group allocation was not performed. In validation, the model predicted progression to ophthalmopathy with approximately 70% sensitivity and less than 80% specificity, a median of around 6.6 months before onset. Ophthalmopathy was separated from stable hyperthyroidism by a 13 V-J signature model, with approximately 86% sensitivity and about 81% specificity obtained in cross-validation and 80%/75% obtained in testing. Blood samples also contained most of the expanded thyroid clonotypes (frequency above 0.001), which suggests that blood repertoires may reflect thyroid immune responses.

V and J are truncated by 4 bases and 9 bases respectively, leaving an intervening sequence of 13 bases. There are 13 amino acids in the CDR3, from cysteine to phenylalanine inclusive. Kept here is only the CDR3 DNA, which spans 39 bases and is read in frame from base 1. CDR1 and CDR2 are read off the germline V gene as SGHVS and FNYEAQ. TCR beta CDR3 regions were amplified from RNA transcripts. The TCR CDR3 was subjected to a first round of RT-PCR using the HTBI primer set and the Qiagen OneStep RT-PCR kit. The libraries were constructed in a second round of multiplex PCR and then size-selected and purified. Libraries were sequenced paired-end with 100 bp reads on an Illumina HiSeq2000. In the source study's methods: SOAPnuke was used to process the raw data, with reads discarded if the reads contained adapters or uncalled bases, had a mean Phred below 15, or lacked an exact constant-primer or identifier match. COPE v1.2.5 was used to merge the high-quality paired reads, and each unique nucleotide sequence was defined as a clonotype. Clonotypes were aligned to IMGT TRBV, TRBD and TRBJ reference segments using MiTCR v1.1. The analysis included only V-J combinations with a frequency above 0.0001, which together covered about 99% of the repertoires. A TCS score was defined as the ratio between F50 (clonal expansion) and ExV (chaos), using BLOSUM62-based TCRdist between CDR3 peptides within each V-J. Welch's t-statistics and random forest reduced approximately 520 V-J features to some 14, which were used in a naive Bayes classifier (R e1071). Using fastp trimming at Q25 and MiXCR clonotype assembly, TCRdb reanalyzed the public sequencing data and kept in-frame beta chains. All rows with the same CDR3 protein become a single entry with the most common DNA and genes. TCRdb's processing, not the study's, gives the V and J calls here. The sample table holds 340,000 or so distinct CDR3 sequences, of which around 20% were seen once. The top ten clonotypes cover around half of the sample.

Stable Graves' hyperthyroidism was defined as no progression to ophthalmopathy during 18 months of follow-up. The hyperthyroidism patients were between 18 and 65 years old and newly diagnosed, with a disease duration of less than 2 months. Any patient with an uncontrolled infection, another autoimmune disease, pregnancy or lactation was excluded. Diagnoses were established on the basis of clinical symptoms, serum thyroxine and TRAb, thyroid ultrasound, and orbital computed tomography. PBMCs were separated from approximately 9.9 ml of fresh peripheral blood using Ficoll-Paque density gradient centrifugation. Total RNA was extracted with Trizol reagent, and quality was checked on an Agilent 2100 Bioanalyzer.

The chain joins TRBV7-6 to TRBJ2-1; the D gene cannot be resolved reliably. The TCR was taken from a woman between 45 and 60 years old with Graves' hyperthyroidism. Input material: blood. The bases are TGTGCCAGCAGCTCAATTACAACTGGTGAGCAGTTCTTC. Translated, this is CASSSITTGEQFF.